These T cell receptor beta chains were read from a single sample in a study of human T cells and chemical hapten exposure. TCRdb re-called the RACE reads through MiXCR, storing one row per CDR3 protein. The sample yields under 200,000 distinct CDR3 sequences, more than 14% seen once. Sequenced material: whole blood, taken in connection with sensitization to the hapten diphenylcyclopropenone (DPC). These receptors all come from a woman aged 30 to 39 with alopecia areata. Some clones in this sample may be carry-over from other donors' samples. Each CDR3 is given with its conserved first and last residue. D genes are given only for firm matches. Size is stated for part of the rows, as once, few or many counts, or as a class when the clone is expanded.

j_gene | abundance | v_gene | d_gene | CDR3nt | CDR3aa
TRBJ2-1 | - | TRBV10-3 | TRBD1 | TGTGCCATCAGAGGACAGGCAGACAATGAGCAGTTCTTC | CAIRGQADNEQFF
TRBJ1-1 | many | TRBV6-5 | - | TGTGCCAGCAGTTACTCAGGGGAGAACACTGAAGCTTTCTTT | CASSYSGENTEAFF
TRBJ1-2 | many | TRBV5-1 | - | TGCGCCAGCAGCGAGGAAGGACAGATAAAGAACTATGGCTACACCTTC | CASSEEGQIKNYGYTF
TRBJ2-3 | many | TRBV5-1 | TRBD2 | TGCGCCAGCAGTAGTACTAGCGGGGGCACAGATACGCAGTATTTT | CASSSTSGGTDTQYF
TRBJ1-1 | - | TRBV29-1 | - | TGCAGCGTTGTCGGCGCGGTAGGCACTGAAGCTTTCTTT | CSVVGAVGTEAFF
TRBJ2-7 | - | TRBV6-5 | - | TGTGCCAGCAGTTACCCGGCCGGGGAGCAGTACTTC | CASSYPAGEQYF
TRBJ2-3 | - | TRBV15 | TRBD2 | TGTGCCACCAGCAGACGGGGGGGTCCTAGCACAGATACGCAGTATTTT | CATSRRGGPSTDTQYF
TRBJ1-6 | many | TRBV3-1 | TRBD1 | TGTGCCAGCAGCCACCCGGACAGGGAGGCACCCCTCCACTTT | CASSHPDREAPLHF
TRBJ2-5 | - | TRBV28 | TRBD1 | TGTGCCAGCAGTTTCGTGGGACAGGGGGTGCAACAAGAGACCCAGTACTTC | CASSFVGQGVQQETQYF
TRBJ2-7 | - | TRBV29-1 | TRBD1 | TGCAGCGCACAAGATGGGGACAGCTCCTACGAGCAGTACTTC | CSAQDGDSSYEQYF
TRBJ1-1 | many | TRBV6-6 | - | TGTGCCAGCACTGTAGCGAGGGGCACTGAAGCTTTCTTT | CASTVARGTEAFF
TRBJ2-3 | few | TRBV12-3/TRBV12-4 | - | TGTGCCAGCAACCCGGGACTTGGCAATCCCCAGTATTTT | CASNPGLGNPQYF
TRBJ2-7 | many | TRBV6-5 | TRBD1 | TGTGCCAGCAGACCTTATGGACAGGACGGGTACGAGCAGTACTTC | CASRPYGQDGYEQYF
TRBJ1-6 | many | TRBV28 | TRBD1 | TGTGCCAGCAGTTTGGGACAGGGTAACAATTCACCCCTCCACTTT | CASSLGQGNNSPLHF
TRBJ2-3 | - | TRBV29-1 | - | TGCAGCGTTGAACGGAGAAGGAGCGGGGATACGCAGTATTTT | CSVERRRSGDTQYF
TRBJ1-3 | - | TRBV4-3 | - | TGCGCCAGCAGCCAAGATCGCCGACACTTCTCTGGAAACACCATATATTTT | CASSQDRRHFSGNTIYF
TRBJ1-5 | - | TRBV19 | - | TGTGCCAGTAGTATTTACAGGGCCTCGTATCAGCCCCAGCATTTT | CASSIYRASYQPQHF
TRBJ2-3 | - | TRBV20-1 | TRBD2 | TGCAGTGCTCTACCTATTGAGCGGGAGTTGGGTACAGATACGCAGTATTTT | CSALPIERELGTDTQYF
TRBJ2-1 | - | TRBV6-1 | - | TGTGCCAGCTTATCCCCTACAGGAAGGGGATATGAGCAGTTCTTC | CASLSPTGRGYEQFF
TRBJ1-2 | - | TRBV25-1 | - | TGTGCCAGCAGTGCTACAGGTTTAGGCTACACCTTC | CASSATGLGYTF
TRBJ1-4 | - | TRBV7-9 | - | TGTGCCAGCAGCTCAACTAATGAAAAACTGTTTTTT | CASSSTNEKLFF
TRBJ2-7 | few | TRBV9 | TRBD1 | TGTGCCAGCAGCGTAGCACAGGGGGGCGAGCAGTACTTC | CASSVAQGGEQYF
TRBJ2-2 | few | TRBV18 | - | TGTGCCAGCTCACCAACAGGAACCGGGGAGCTGTTTTTT | CASSPTGTGELFF
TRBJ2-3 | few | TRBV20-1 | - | TGCAGTGCTAGAGGAGGAACAGGGCTTACAGATACGCAGTATTTT | CSARGGTGLTDTQYF
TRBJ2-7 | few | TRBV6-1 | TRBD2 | TGTGCCAGCAGGACCGGGACTAGCGGGGCCTACGAGCAGTACTTC | CASRTGTSGAYEQYF
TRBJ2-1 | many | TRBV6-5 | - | TGTGCCAGCAGTTCCCGAGAGACTAGTCCTGAGCAGTTCTTC | CASSSRETSPEQFF
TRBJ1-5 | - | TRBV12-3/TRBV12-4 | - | TGTGCCAGCAGCCCCCACTCGAACAGGGAAGGGAATCAGCCCCAGCATTTT | CASSPHSNREGNQPQHF
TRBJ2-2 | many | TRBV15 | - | TGTGCCACCAGCAGAGAAGGGCAGGGATCGAACACCGGGGAGCTGTTTTTT | CATSREGQGSNTGELFF
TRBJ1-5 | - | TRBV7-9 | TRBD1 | TGTGCCAGCAACAACGACAGGGATAGCAATCAGCCCCAGCATTTT | CASNNDRDSNQPQHF
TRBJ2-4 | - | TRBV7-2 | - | TGTGCCAGCAGCTCAAAGGGGCCTCTAGCCAAAAACATTCAGTACTTC | CASSSKGPLAKNIQYF
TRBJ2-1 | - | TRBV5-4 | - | TGTGCCAGCAGGAGTACTAGCTACTCCTACAATGAGCAGTTCTTC | CASRSTSYSYNEQFF